The present T cell receptor (beta chain) was sequenced within a study of blood T cells in healthy people across ages. Combining a sample-barcoded 5' primer with a J-beta primer mix, a second PCR ran for about 7 to 12 cycles. TCRdb reprocessed the 5' RACE reads with MiXCR, giving one entry per CDR3 protein. Among about 730,000 distinct CDR3 sequences listed, roughly 44% were seen once. This clonotype was seen a few times. Germline V gives CDR1 DFQATT, CDR2 SNEGSKA (reference sequence). The CDR3 is 16 residues long. After removal of 5 bases from V and 2 bases from J, the junction contained 12 bases not matched to a gene.

The chain has TRBV20-1 and TRBJ2-3; 8 bases match TRBD1. This receptor was taken from a woman between 55 and 75 years old in good health. Sequencing was carried out using blood. CDR3 loop: CSAEPTGQGLTDTQYF. CDR3 sequence (DNA): TGCAGTGCTGAGCCAACAGGACAGGGCCTCACAGATACGCAGTATTTT.